A selection of T cell receptor beta chains follows, all from one sample in a study of identical twins. In TCRdb, the 5' RACE reads were re-called with MiXCR into one record per CDR3 protein. The data show 600,000 to 800,000 distinct CDR3 sequences, about 20% seen once. The sample was also linked to a second study, of T cells expressing NK-cell markers.

The source material was PBMCs. All receptors derive from a woman younger than 30 in good health. The CDR3 runs from the conserved cysteine through the conserved F or W. D genes are given only for firm matches. Part of the rows lack a size; the others show once, few, many or a class for expanded clones.

v_call	d_call	clone_size	j_call	cdr3_aa	cdr3_nt
TRBV20-1	NA	few	TRBJ2-7	CSASKVLVAYEQYF	TGCAGTGCTAGTAAGGTTCTAGTCGCGTATGAGCAGTACTTC
TRBV5-1	NA	few	TRBJ2-3	CASRQVLQDGDTQYF	TGCGCCAGCAGGCAGGTCCTGCAAGACGGGGATACGCAGTATTTT
TRBV6-1	NA	few	TRBJ1-1	CASSGWGATEAFF	TGTGCCAGCAGCGGGTGGGGGGCTACTGAAGCTTTCTTT
TRBV29-1	NA	NA	TRBJ2-1	CSAPGGGANEQFF	TGCAGCGCCCCTGGCGGCGGGGCCAATGAGCAGTTCTTC
TRBV27	NA	few	TRBJ2-5	CAFFRGGREETQYF	TGTGCCTTCTTCAGGGGGGGGCGCGAGGAGACCCAGTACTTC
TRBV5-1	NA	NA	TRBJ1-5	CASSLGPPSNQPQHF	TGCGCCAGCAGCCTCGGGCCGCCCAGCAATCAGCCCCAGCATTTT
TRBV6-5	NA	few	TRBJ1-2	CASSYIALNYGYTF	TGTGCCAGCAGTTACATTGCCCTTAACTATGGCTACACCTTC
TRBV20-1	TRBD1	NA	TRBJ1-5	CSALDREGNQPQHF	TGCAGTGCTTTGGACAGGGAGGGCAATCAGCCCCAGCATTTT
TRBV12-3/TRBV12-4	NA	many	TRBJ2-7	CASRPSGGGSHYEQYF	TGTGCCAGCAGACCCTCGGGGGGCGGCAGCCACTACGAGCAGTACTTC
TRBV5-1	NA	many	TRBJ2-7	CASSPRTVDEQYF	TGCGCCAGCAGCCCCCGAACGGTGGACGAGCAGTACTTC
TRBV20-1	NA	few	TRBJ2-3	CSARAIRTDTQYF	TGCAGTGCTAGAGCCATCCGAACAGATACGCAGTATTTT
TRBV5-5	NA	NA	TRBJ2-1	CASSFTNPPEQFF	TGTGCCAGCAGCTTTACTAACCCTCCGGAGCAGTTCTTC
TRBV7-8	TRBD1	few	TRBJ2-7	CASSSLTGGSSYEQYF	TGTGCCAGCAGCTCCCTTACAGGGGGCTCTTCCTACGAGCAGTACTTC
TRBV5-1	NA	few	TRBJ2-2	CASSLGQTNTGELFF	TGCGCCAGCAGCTTAGGTCAGACAAACACCGGGGAGCTGTTTTTT
TRBV7-2	TRBD2	NA	TRBJ2-7	CASSSPRSGRASEQYF	TGTGCCAGCAGCTCCCCTCGTAGCGGGAGGGCGAGTGAGCAGTACTTC
TRBV7-2	NA	few	TRBJ2-7	CASSQGGTGTLREQYF	TGTGCCAGCAGCCAGGGGGGAACAGGGACCCTTCGCGAGCAGTACTTC
TRBV5-1	NA	NA	TRBJ2-3	CASSLILGGGTATQYF	TGCGCCAGCAGCTTGATTCTGGGGGGAGGCACAGCTACGCAGTATTTT
TRBV5-1	NA	NA	TRBJ2-1	CASSLVGTAPDEQFF	TGCGCCAGCAGCTTGGTCGGGACTGCACCCGATGAGCAGTTCTTC
TRBV12-3/TRBV12-4	TRBD2	few	TRBJ2-1	CASSPSGRASGEQFF	TGTGCCAGCAGCCCGTCGGGGCGGGCTAGCGGTGAGCAGTTCTTC
TRBV20-1	NA	many	TRBJ2-3	CSARDPLSLDTQYF	TGCAGTGCTAGGGACCCCTTGTCCCTAGATACGCAGTATTTT
TRBV20-1	TRBD2	NA	TRBJ2-1	CSANHGLAGVAEQFF	TGCAGTGCCAACCACGGACTAGCGGGGGTGGCTGAGCAGTTCTTC
TRBV27	TRBD2	NA	TRBJ2-7	CASSPRGLAGYEQYF	TGTGCCAGCAGCCCAAGAGGACTAGCGGGCTACGAGCAGTACTTC
TRBV5-1	NA	few	TRBJ2-7	CASSLGNPYEQYF	TGTGCCAGCAGTTTAGGGAACCCCTACGAGCAGTACTTC
TRBV30	NA	NA	TRBJ2-5	CAGGPSETQYF	TGTGCCGGGGGACCGAGCGAGACCCAGTACTTC
TRBV10-3	NA	many	TRBJ1-4	CAISKGTATNEKLFF	TGTGCCATCAGCAAAGGGACTGCAACTAATGAAAAACTGTTTTTT
TRBV15	NA	NA	TRBJ2-7	CATSRDRPRYEQYF	TGTGCCACCAGCAGAGATCGTCCCCGCTACGAGCAGTACTTC
TRBV9	TRBD2	NA	TRBJ2-7	CASSVASGVVIYEQYF	TGTGCCAGCAGCGTCGCTAGCGGGGTTGTTATCTACGAGCAGTACTTC
TRBV5-1	NA	few	TRBJ2-1	CASSLAGIASLQFF	TGCGCCAGCAGCTTGGCCGGGATAGCCTCGTTACAGTTCTTC
TRBV7-9	TRBD1	few	TRBJ2-5	CASSPRDSTNRQETQYF	TGTGCCAGCAGCCCCAGGGACAGCACTAACCGCCAAGAGACCCAGTACTTC
TRBV7-2	NA	few	TRBJ1-5	CASSVLNQPQHF	TGTGCCAGCAGCGTGCTTAATCAGCCCCAGCATTTT
TRBV12-3/TRBV12-4	NA	NA	TRBJ2-2	CASSLWTGGRVGNTGELFF	TGTGCCAGCAGTTTGTGGACAGGAGGGAGAGTGGGGAACACCGGGGAGCTGTTTTTT
TRBV5-1	TRBD2	few	TRBJ2-1	CASRQLTSGINEQFF	TGCGCCAGCAGACAGCTTACTAGCGGCATCAATGAGCAGTTCTTC
TRBV5-1	NA	many	TRBJ2-3	CASSLGHHTDTQYF	TGCGCCAGCAGCTTGGGCCACCACACAGATACGCAGTATTTT
TRBV10-3	TRBD2	NA	TRBJ2-7	CATWTSGKYEQYF	TGTGCCACCTGGACTAGCGGGAAGTACGAGCAGTACTTC
TRBV18	NA	NA	TRBJ2-7	CASSPENFRHPINF	TGTGCCAGCTCACCAGAGAACTTTAGACACCCAATAAACTTC
TRBV20-1	TRBD2	few	TRBJ2-7	CSARNPGLAGRYEQYF	TGCAGTGCTAGGAACCCTGGACTAGCGGGAAGATACGAGCAGTACTTC
TRBV20-1	NA	NA	TRBJ1-2	CSALGDLFYGYTF	TGCAGTGCCCTGGGGGACCTTTTCTATGGCTACACCTTC
TRBV6-1	TRBD1	NA	TRBJ2-1	CASRRDRGSSYNEQFF	TGTGCCAGCAGACGAGACAGGGGGAGCTCCTACAATGAGCAGTTCTTC
TRBV6-4	TRBD2	NA	TRBJ2-1	CASSRLADPYNEQFF	TGTGCCAGCAGCCGACTAGCGGATCCCTACAATGAGCAGTTCTTC
TRBV28	TRBD2	few	TRBJ2-4	CASSPGGQDSNIQYF	TGTGCCAGCAGCCCGGGGGGGCAGGATTCAAACATTCAGTACTTC
TRBV28	TRBD1	few	TRBJ1-1	CASRRGGGEAFF	TGTGCCAGCAGGCGAGGGGGCGGTGAAGCTTTCTTT
TRBV7-2	NA	NA	TRBJ2-3	CASSLMRGGDTQYF	TGTGCCAGCAGCTTAATGAGGGGAGGAGATACGCAGTATTTT
TRBV12-3/TRBV12-4	TRBD1	NA	TRBJ1-1	CASSTGQGAPFF	TGTGCCAGCAGTACCGGACAGGGGGCCCCTTTCTTT
TRBV5-1	NA	few	TRBJ2-7	CASSSTVTGRGAGTPYEQYF	TGCGCCAGCAGCTCTACTGTGACAGGCCGGGGCGCCGGCACTCCGTACGAGCAGTACTTC
TRBV12-3/TRBV12-4	NA	few	TRBJ1-6	CASSFGVNSPLHF	TGTGCCAGCAGTTTTGGTGTTAATTCACCCCTCCACTTT
TRBV12-3/TRBV12-4	NA	few	TRBJ2-1	CASTLGGAGNEQFF	TGTGCCAGCACTCTGGGGGGGGCCGGGAATGAGCAGTTCTTC
TRBV6-1	TRBD1	few	TRBJ1-1	CASKWGQGGRKTEAFF	TGTGCCAGCAAGTGGGGACAGGGGGGTCGTAAGACTGAAGCTTTCTTT